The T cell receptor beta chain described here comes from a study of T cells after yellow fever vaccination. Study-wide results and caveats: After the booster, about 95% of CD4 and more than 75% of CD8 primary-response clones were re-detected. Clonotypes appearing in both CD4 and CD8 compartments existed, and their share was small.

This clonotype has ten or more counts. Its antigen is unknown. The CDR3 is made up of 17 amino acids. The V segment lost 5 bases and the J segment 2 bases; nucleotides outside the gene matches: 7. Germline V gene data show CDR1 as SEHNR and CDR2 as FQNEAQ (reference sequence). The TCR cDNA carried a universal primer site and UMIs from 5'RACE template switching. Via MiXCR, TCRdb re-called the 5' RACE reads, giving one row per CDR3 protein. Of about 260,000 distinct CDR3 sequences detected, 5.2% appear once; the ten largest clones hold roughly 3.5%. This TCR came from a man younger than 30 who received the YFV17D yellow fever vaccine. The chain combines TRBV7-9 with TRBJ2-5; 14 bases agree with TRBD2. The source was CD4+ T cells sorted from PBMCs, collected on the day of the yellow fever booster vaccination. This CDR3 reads CASSRGTSGGRQETQYF. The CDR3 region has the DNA TGTGCCAGCAGCCGTGGGACTAGCGGGGGCCGACAAGAGACCCAGTACTTC.